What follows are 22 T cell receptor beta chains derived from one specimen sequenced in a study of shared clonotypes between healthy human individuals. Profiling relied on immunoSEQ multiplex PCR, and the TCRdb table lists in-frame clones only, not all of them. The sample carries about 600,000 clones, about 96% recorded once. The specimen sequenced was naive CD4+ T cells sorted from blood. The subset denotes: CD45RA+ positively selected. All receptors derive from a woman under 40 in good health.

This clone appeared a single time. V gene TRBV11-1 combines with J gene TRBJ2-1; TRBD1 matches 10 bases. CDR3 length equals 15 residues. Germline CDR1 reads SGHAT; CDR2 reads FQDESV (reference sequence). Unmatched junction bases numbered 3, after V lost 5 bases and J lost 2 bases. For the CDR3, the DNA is TGTGCCAGCAGCCACGGACAGGGGGCCTACAATGAGCAGTTCTTC. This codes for CASSHGQGAYNEQFF.

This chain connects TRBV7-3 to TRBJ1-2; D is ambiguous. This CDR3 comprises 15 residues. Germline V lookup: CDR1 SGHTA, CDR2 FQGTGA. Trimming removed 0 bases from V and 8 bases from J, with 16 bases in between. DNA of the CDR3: TGTGCCAGCAGCTTAACTGCCCCAGCTACGGGAGGCTACACCTTC. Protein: CASSLTAPATGGYTF.

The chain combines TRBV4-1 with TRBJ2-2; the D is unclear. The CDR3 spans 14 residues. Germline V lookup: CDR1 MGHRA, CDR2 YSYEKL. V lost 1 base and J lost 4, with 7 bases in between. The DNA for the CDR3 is TGCGCCAGCAGCCAAGGGAGCGCCACCGGGGAGCTGTTTTTT. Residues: CASSQGSATGELFF.

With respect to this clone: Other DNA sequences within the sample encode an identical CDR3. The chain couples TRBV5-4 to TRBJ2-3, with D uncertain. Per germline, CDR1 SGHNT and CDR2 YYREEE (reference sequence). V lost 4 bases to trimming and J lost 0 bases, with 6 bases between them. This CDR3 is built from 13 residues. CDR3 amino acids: CASSTISTDTQYF. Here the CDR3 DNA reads TGTGCCAGCAGCACCATTAGCACAGATACGCAGTATTTT. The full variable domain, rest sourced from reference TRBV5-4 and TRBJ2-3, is ETGVTQSPTHLIKTRGQQVTLRCSSQSGHNTVSWYQQALGQGPQFIFQYYREEENGRGNFPPRFSGLQFPNYSSELNVNALELDDSALYLCASSTISTDTQYFGPGTRLTVL.

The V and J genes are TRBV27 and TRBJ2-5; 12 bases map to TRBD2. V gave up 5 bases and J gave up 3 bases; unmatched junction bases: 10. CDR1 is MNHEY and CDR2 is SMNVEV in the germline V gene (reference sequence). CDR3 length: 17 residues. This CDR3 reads CASSNPRTSGMEETQYF. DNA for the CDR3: TGTGCCAGCAGTAACCCACGGACTAGCGGGATGGAAGAGACCCAGTACTTC.

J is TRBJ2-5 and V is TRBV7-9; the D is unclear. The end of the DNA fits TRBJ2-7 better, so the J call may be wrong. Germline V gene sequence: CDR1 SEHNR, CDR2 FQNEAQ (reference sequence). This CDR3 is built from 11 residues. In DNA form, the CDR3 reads TGTGCCAGCACGGGTGGGTTCGAGCAGTACTTC. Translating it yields CASTGGFEQYF.

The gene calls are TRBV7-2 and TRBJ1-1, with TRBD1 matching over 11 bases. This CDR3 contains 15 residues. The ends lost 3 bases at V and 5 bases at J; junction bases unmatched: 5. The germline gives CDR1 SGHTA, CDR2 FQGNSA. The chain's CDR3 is CASSFGDRGETEAFF. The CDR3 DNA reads TGTGCCAGCAGCTTCGGGGACAGGGGGGAGACTGAAGCTTTCTTT.

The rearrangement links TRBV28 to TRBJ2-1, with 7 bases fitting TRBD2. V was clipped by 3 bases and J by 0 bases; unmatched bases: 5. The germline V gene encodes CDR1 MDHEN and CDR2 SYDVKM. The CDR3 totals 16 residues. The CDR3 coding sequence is TGTGCCAGCAGTTTGGTCGGGGGGAGCTCCTACAATGAGCAGTTCTTC. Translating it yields CASSLVGGSSYNEQFF.

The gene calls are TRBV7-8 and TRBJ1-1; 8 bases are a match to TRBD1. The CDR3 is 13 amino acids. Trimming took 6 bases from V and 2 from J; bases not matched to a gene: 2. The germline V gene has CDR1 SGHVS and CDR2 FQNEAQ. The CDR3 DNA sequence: TGTGCCAGCAGACAGGGGGTAAACACTGAAGCTTTCTTT. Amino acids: CASRQGVNTEAFF.

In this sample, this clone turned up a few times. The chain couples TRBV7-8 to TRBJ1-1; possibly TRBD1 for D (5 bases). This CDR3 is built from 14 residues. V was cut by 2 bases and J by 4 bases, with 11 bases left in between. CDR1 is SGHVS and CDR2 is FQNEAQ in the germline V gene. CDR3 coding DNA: TGTGCCAGCAGCTTACACAGGAATCCCACTGAAGCTTTCTTT. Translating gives CASSLHRNPTEAFF.

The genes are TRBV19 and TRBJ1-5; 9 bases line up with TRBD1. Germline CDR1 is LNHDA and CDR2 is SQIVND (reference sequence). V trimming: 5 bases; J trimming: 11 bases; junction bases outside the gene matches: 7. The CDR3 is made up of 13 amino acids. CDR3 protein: CASSETQGASQHF. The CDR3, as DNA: TGTGCCAGTAGTGAAACACAGGGGGCATCCCAGCATTTT.

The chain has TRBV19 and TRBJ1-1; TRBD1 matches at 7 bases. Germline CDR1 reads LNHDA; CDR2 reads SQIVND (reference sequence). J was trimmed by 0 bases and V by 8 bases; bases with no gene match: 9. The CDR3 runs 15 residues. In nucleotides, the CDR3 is TGTGCCAGTGCCACGAGGACAGGTGTGAACACTGAAGCTTTCTTT. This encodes CASATRTGVNTEAFF.

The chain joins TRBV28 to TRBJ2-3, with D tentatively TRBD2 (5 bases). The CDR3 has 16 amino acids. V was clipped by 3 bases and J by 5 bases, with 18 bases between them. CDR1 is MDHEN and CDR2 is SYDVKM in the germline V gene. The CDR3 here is CASSLAWTTGKDTQYF. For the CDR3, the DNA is TGTGCCAGCAGTTTGGCATGGACGACGGGAAAAGATACGCAGTATTTT. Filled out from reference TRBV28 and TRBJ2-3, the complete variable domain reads DVKVTQSSRYLVKRTGEKVFLECVQDMDHENMFWYRQDPGLGLRLIYFSYDVKMKEKGDIPEGYSVSREKKERFSLILESASTNQTSMYLCASSLAWTTGKDTQYFGPGTRLTVL.

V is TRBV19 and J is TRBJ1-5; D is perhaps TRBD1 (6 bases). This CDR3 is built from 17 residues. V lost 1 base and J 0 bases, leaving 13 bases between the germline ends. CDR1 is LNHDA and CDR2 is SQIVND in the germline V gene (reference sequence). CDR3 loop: CASSIAGGPYSNQPQHF. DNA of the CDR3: TGTGCCAGTAGTATAGCCGGGGGGCCCTATAGCAATCAGCCCCAGCATTTT.

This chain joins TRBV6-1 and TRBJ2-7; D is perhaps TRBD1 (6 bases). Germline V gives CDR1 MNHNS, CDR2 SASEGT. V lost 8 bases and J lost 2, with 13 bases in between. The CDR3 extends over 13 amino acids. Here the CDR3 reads CASCDRTPYEQYF. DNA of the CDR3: TGTGCCAGCTGCGACAGGACCCCCTACGAGCAGTACTTC.

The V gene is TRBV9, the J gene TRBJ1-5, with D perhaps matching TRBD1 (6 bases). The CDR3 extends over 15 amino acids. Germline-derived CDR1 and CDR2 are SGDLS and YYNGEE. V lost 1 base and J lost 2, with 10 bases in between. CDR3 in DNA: TGTGCCAGCAGCGTATCAGGGGATCGCAATCAGCCCCAGCATTTT. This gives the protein CASSVSGDRNQPQHF. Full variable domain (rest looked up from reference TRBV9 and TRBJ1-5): DSGVTQTPKHLITATGQRVTLRCSPRSGDLSVYWYQQSLDQGLQFLIQYYNGEERAKGNILERFSAQQFPDLHSELNLSSLELGDSALYFCASSVSGDRNQPQHFGDGTRLSIL.

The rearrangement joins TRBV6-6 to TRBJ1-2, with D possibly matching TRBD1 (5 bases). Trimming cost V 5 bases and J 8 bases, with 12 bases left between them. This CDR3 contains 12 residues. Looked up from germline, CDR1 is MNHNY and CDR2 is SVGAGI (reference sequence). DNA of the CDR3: TGTGCCAGCAGTCCGGGGACGGTCGGCTACACCTTC. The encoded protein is CASSPGTVGYTF.

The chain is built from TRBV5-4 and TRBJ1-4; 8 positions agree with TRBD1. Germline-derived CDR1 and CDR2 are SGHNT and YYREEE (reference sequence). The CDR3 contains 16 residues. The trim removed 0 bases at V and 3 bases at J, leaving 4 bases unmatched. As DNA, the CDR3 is TGTGCCAGCAGCTTGGGCCAGGGGGCCTCTAATGAAAAACTGTTTTTT. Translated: CASSLGQGASNEKLFF.

CDR3 sequence reads: CASSLARRPSYNEQFF. In DNA, the CDR3 is TGTGCCAGCAGTCTCGCCAGGAGACCGTCCTACAATGAGCAGTTCTTC. The V and J genes are TRBV27 and TRBJ2-1; the D is unclear. The CDR3 has 16 amino acids. The V end was cut by 5 bases, the J end by 1 base, with 15 bases between. Germline CDR1 and CDR2: MNHEY and SMNVEV (reference sequence).

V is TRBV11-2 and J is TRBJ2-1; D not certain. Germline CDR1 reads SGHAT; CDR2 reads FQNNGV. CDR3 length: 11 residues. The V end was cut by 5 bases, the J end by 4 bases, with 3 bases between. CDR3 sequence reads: CASSPYNEQFF. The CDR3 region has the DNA TGTGCCAGCAGCCCTTACAATGAGCAGTTCTTC. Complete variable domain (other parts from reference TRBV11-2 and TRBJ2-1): EAGVAQSPRYKIIEKRQSVAFWCNPISGHATLYWYQQILGQGPKLLIQFQNNGVVDDSQLPKDRFSAERLKGVDSTLKIQPAKLEDSAVYLCASSPYNEQFFGPGTRLTVL.

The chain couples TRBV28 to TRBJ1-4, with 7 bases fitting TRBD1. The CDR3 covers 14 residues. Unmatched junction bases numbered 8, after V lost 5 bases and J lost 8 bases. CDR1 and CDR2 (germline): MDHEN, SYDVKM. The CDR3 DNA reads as TGTGCCAGCAGTCACAGGGGATTCGGAGAAAAACTGTTTTTT. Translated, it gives CASSHRGFGEKLFF.

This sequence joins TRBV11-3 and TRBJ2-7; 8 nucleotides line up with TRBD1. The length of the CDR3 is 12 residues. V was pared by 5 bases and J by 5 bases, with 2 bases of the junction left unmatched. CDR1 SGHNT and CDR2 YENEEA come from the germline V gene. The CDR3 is CASSRTGNEQYF. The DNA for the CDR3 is TGTGCCAGCAGCCGGACAGGGAACGAGCAGTACTTC.